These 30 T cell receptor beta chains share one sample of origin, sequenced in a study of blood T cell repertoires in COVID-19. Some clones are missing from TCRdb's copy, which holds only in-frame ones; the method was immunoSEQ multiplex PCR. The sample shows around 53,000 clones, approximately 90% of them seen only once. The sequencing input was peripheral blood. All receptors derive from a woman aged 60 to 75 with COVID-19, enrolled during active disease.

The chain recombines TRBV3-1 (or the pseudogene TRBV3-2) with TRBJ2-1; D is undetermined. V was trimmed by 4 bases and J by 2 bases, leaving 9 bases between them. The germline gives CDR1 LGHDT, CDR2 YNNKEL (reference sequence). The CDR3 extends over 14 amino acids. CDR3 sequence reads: CASSLGAPYNEQFF. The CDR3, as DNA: TGTGCCAGCAGCCTGGGCGCGCCCTACAATGAGCAGTTCTTC.

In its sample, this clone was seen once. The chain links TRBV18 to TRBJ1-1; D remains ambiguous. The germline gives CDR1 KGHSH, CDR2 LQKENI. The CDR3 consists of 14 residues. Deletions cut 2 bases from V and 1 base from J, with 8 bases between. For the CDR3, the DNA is TGTGCCAGCTCACCAATCGGAGAGAACACTGAAGCTTTCTTT. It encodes CASSPIGENTEAFF. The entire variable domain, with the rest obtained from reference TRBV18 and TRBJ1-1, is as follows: NAGVMQNPRHLVRRRGQEARLRCSPMKGHSHVYWYRQLPEEGLKFMVYLQKENIIDESGMPKERFSAEFPKEGPSILRIQQVVRGDSAAYFCASSPIGENTEAFFGQGTRLTVV.

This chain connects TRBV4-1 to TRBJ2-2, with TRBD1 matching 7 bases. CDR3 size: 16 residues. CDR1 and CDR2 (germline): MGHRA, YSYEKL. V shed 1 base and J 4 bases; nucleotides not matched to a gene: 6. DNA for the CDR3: TGCGCCAGCAGCCAAGGCAGGGGGTTTGTCACCGGGGAGCTGTTTTTT. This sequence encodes CASSQGRGFVTGELFF.

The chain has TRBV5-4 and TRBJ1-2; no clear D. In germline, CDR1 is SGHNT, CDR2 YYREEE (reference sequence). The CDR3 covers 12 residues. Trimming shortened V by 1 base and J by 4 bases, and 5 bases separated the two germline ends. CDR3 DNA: TGTGCCAGCAGCTTGTGGAGCTATGGCTACACCTTC. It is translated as CASSLWSYGYTF.

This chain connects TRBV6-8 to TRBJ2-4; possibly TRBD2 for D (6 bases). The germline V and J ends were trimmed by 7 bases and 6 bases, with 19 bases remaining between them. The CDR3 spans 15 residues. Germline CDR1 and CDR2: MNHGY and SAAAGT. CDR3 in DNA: TGTGCCAGCAACGGCCCGGGAGAAGTGGGAAACATTCAGTACTTC. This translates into CASNGPGEVGNIQYF.

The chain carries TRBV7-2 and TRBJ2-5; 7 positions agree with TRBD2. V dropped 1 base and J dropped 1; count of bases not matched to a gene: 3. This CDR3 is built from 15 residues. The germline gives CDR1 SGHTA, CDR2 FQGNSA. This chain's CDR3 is CASSLGGSPQETQYF. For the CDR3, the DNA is TGTGCCAGCAGCTTAGGCGGGAGCCCCCAAGAGACCCAGTACTTC.

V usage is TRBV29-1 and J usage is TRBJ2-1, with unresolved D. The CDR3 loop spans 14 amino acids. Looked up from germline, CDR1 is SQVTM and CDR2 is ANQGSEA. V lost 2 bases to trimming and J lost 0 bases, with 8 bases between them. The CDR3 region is CSVERSNSYNEQFF. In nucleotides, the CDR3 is TGCAGCGTTGAACGGTCAAACTCCTACAATGAGCAGTTCTTC.

The CDR3 nucleotides are TGTGCCACCAGCAGATACGGCCCGGAGAGCTCCACCGGGGAGCTGTTTTTT. This codes for CATSRYGPESSTGELFF. The chain combines TRBV15 with TRBJ2-2; D gene uncertain. Trimming removed 2 bases from V and 4 bases from J, with 17 bases in between. This CDR3 comprises 17 residues. Germline V gene lookup returns CDR1 LNHNV and CDR2 YYDKDF (reference sequence).

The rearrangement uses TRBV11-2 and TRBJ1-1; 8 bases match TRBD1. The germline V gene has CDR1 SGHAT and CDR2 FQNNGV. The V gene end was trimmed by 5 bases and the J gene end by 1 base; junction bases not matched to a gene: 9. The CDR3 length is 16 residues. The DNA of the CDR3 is TGTGCCAGCAGCCCGCACGGACAGGGAAAGAACACTGAAGCTTTCTTT. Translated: CASSPHGQGKNTEAFF.

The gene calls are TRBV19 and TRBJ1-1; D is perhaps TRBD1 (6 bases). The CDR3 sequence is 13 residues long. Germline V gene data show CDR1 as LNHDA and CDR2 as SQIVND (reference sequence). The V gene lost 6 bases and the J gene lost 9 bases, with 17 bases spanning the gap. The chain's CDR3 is CASSNKGGKQAFF. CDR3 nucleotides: TGTGCCAGTAGCAACAAAGGGGGTAAGCAAGCTTTCTTT.

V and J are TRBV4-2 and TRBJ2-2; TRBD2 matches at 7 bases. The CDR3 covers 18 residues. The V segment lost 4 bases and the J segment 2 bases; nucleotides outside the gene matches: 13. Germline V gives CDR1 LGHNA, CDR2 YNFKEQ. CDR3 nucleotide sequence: TGTGCCAGCAGCCCCTCCTGGCGGGAGAGGGGAAACACCGGGGAGCTGTTTTTT. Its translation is CASSPSWRERGNTGELFF.

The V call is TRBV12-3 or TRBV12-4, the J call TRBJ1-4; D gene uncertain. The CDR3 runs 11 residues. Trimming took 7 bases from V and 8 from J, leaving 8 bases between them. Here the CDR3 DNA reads TGTGCCAGCACTCCGGGGGAAAAACTGTTTTTT. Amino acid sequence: CASTPGEKLFF.

CDR3 protein: CASSPTGTEAFF. The CDR3 coding sequence is TGTGCCAGCTCACCTACGGGCACTGAAGCTTTCTTT. The J gene is TRBJ1-1, the V gene TRBV18; no clear D. This CDR3 spans 12 amino acids. The germline gives CDR1 KGHSH, CDR2 LQKENI. V shed 3 bases and J shed 4 bases, with 6 bases lying between them.

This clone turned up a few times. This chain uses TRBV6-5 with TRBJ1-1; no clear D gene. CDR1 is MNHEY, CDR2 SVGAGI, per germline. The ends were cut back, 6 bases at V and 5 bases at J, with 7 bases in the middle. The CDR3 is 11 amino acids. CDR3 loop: CASSTKTEAFF. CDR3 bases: TGTGCCAGCAGCACTAAGACTGAAGCTTTCTTT.

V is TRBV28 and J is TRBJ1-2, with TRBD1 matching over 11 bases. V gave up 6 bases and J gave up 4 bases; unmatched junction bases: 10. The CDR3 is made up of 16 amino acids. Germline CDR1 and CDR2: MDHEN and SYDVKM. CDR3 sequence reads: CASSFSRTGGIYGYTF. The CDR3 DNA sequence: TGTGCCAGCAGCTTCTCTCGGACAGGGGGCATCTATGGCTACACCTTC.

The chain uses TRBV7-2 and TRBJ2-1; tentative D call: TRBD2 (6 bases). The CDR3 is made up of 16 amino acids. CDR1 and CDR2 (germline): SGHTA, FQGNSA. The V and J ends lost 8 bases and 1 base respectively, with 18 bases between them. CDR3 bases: TGTGCCAGCGGGGATTGGGGAGGATGGTCCTACAATGAGCAGTTCTTC. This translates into CASGDWGGWSYNEQFF.

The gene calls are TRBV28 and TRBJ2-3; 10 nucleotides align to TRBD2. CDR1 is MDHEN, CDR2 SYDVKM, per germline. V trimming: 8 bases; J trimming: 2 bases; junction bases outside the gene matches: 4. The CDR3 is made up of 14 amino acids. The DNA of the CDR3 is TGTGCCAGCGCCGGGACTAGCGTCACAGATACGCAGTATTTT. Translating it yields CASAGTSVTDTQYF.

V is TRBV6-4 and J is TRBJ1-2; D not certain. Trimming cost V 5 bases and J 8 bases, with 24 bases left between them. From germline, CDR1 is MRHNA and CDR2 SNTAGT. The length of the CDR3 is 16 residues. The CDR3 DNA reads TGTGCCAGCAGTCCACTAGCCGGAGGCAGAACGCGGGGCTACACCTTC. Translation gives CASSPLAGGRTRGYTF.

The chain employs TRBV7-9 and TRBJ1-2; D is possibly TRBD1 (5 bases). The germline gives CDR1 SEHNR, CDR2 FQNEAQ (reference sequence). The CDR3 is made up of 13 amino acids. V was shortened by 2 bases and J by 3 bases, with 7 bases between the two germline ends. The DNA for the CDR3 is TGTGCCAGCAGCTTATCACAGGACTATGGCTACACCTTC. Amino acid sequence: CASSLSQDYGYTF.

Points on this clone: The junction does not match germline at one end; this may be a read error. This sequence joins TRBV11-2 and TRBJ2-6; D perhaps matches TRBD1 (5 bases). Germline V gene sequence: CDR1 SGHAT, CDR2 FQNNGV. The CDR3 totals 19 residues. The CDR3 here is CASSRGRSGHPSGANVLTF. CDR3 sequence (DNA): TGTGCCAGCAGTAGGGGTCGGTCGGGCCACCCCTCTGGCGCCAACGTCCTGACTTTC. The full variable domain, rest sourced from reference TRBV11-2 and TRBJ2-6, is EAGVAQSPRYKIIEKRQSVAFWCNPISGHATLYWYQQILGQGPKLLIQFQNNGVVDDSQLPKDRFSAERLKGVDSTLKIQPAKLEDSAVYLCASSRGRSGHPSGANVLTFGAGSRLTVL.

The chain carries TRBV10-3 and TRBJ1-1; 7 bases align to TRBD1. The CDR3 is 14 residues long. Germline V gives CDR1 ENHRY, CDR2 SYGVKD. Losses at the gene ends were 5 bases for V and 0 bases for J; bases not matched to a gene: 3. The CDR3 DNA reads TGTGCCATCAGTCGACAGGGAATGAACACTGAAGCTTTCTTT. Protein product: CAISRQGMNTEAFF.

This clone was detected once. CDR3 in DNA: TGTGCCAGCAGTTTAAGCGGAGGACCCTACAATGAGCAGTTCTTC. This gives the protein CASSLSGGPYNEQFF. The J gene is TRBJ2-1, the V gene TRBV28, with D perhaps TRBD2 (5 bases). Trimming removed 2 bases from V and 2 bases from J, with 10 bases in between. Germline lookup yields CDR1 MDHEN and CDR2 SYDVKM. This CDR3 contains 15 residues.

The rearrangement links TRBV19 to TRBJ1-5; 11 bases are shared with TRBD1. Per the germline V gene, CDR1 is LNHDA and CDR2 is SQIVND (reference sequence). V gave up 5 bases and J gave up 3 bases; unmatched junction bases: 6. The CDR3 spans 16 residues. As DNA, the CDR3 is TGTGCCAGTAGTTCAGGACAGGGGGCTACCAATCAGCCCCAGCATTTT. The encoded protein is CASSSGQGATNQPQHF. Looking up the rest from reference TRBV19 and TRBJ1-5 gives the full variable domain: DGGITQSPKYLFRKEGQNVTLSCEQNLNHDAMYWYRQDPGQGLRLIYYSQIVNDFQKGDIAEGYSVSREKKESFPLTVTSAQKNPTAFYLCASSSGQGATNQPQHFGDGTRLSIL.

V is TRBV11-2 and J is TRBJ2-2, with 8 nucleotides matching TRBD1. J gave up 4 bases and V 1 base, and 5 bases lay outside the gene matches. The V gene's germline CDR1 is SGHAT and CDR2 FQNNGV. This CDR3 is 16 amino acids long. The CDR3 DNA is TGTGCCAGCAGCTTAGGACAGGGGCGAATCACCGGGGAGCTGTTTTTT. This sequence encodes CASSLGQGRITGELFF. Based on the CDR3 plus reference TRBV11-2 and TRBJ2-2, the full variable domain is EAGVAQSPRYKIIEKRQSVAFWCNPISGHATLYWYQQILGQGPKLLIQFQNNGVVDDSQLPKDRFSAERLKGVDSTLKIQPAKLEDSAVYLCASSLGQGRITGELFFGEGSRLTVL.

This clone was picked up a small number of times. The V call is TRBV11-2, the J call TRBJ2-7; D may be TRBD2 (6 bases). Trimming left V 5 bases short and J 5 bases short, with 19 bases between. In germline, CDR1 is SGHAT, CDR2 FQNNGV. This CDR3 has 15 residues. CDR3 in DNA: TGTGCCAGCAGCCGGGGGACGGGAGTTTTGAACGAGCAGTACTTC. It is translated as CASSRGTGVLNEQYF.

CDR3 region: CASSERAGGTEAFF. For the CDR3, the DNA is TGTGCCAGCAGTGAACGGGCAGGGGGAACTGAAGCTTTCTTT. The chain employs TRBV6-1 and TRBJ1-1; TRBD1 agrees at 7 bases. V was pared by 2 bases and J by 5 bases, with 5 bases of the junction left unmatched. This CDR3 contains 14 residues. CDR1 MNHNS and CDR2 SASEGT come from the germline V gene.

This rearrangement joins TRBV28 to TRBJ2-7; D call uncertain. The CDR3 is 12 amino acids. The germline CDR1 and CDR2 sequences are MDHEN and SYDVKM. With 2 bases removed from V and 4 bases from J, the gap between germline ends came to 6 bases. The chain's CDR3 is CASSLVPYEQYF. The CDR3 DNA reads TGTGCCAGCAGTTTAGTTCCATACGAGCAGTACTTC.

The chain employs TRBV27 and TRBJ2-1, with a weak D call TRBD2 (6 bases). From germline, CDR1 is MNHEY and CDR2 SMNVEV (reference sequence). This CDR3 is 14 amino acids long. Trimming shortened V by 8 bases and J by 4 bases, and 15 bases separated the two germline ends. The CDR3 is CASHGGGSYNEQFF. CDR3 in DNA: TGTGCCAGCCACGGGGGTGGGTCATACAATGAGCAGTTCTTC.

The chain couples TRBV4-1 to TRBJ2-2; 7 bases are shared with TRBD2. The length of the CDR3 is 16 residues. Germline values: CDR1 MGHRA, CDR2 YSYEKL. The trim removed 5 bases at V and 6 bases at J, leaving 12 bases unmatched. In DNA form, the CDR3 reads TGCGCCAGCAGCTACCTAGCGGACTCACTTTCCGGGGAGCTGTTTTTT. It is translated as CASSYLADSLSGELFF.

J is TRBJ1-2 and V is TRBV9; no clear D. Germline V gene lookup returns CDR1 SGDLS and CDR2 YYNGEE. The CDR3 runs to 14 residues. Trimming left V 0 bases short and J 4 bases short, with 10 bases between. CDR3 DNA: TGTGCCAGCAGCGTAGGCCTGGCATTCTATGGCTACACCTTC. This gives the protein CASSVGLAFYGYTF.